These 4 T cell receptor beta chains came from one sample sequenced in a study of T cells after yellow fever vaccination. Each CDR3 protein gets one entry after TCRdb re-called the 5' RACE reads with MiXCR. The sample lists a few hundred thousand distinct CDR3 sequences, approximately 6.3% occurring once. The sample consisted of CD4+ T cells sorted from PBMCs, taken on the day of the yellow fever booster vaccination. Source of these receptors: a man aged 25 to 45 who received the YFV17D yellow fever vaccine.

This clonotype was detected ten times or more. V usage is TRBV5-1 and J usage is TRBJ2-2, with TRBD2 identical over 10 bases. This CDR3 is 14 amino acids long. V shed 6 bases, J shed 8 bases, and the junction held 7 bases outside the gene matches. The germline V gene encodes CDR1 SGHRS and CDR2 YFSETQ. The CDR3 reads CASTLAGELGELFF. In DNA, the CDR3 is TGCGCCAGCACCCTAGCGGGAGAGTTAGGGGAGCTGTTTTTT. Variable domain in full (rest from reference TRBV5-1 and TRBJ2-2): KAGVTQTPRYLIKTRGQQVTLSCSPISGHRSVSWYQQTPGQGLQFLFEYFSETQRNKGNFPGRFSGRQFSNSRSEMNVSTLELGDSALYLCASTLAGELGELFFGEGSRLTVL.

This rearrangement joins TRBV5-4 to TRBJ2-2, with TRBD2 identical over 8 bases. Germline V gives CDR1 SGHNT, CDR2 YYREEE (reference sequence). CDR3 length: 16 amino acids. V shed 3 bases, J shed 4 bases, and the junction held 8 bases outside the gene matches. CDR3 sequence: CASSSGGLEGTGELFF. The CDR3 DNA is TGTGCCAGCAGCTCCGGGGGACTAGAGGGCACCGGGGAGCTGTTTTTT. Together with reference TRBV5-4 and TRBJ2-2, the CDR3 gives the full variable domain: ETGVTQSPTHLIKTRGQQVTLRCSSQSGHNTVSWYQQALGQGPQFIFQYYREEENGRGNFPPRFSGLQFPNYSSELNVNALELDDSALYLCASSSGGLEGTGELFFGEGSRLTVL.

CDR3 region: CASSMGGAYNEQFF. The CDR3 bases are TGTGCCAGCAGCATGGGGGGTGCCTACAATGAGCAGTTCTTC. This chain joins TRBV5-4 and TRBJ2-1; maybe TRBD2 (6 bases). The V and J ends lost 4 bases and 2 bases respectively, with 10 bases between them. The CDR3 sequence is 14 residues long. Germline V CDR1 and CDR2: SGHNT, YYREEE (reference sequence).

This clonotype was detected only a few times. The V call is TRBV20-1, the J call TRBJ2-1, with 8 bases lining up with TRBD2. The V segment lost 5 bases and the J segment 5 bases; nucleotides outside the gene matches: 17. The CDR3 length is 17 residues. Germline assignment: CDR1 DFQATT and CDR2 SNEGSKA (reference sequence). The CDR3 DNA is TGCAGTGCTCAGAGGGGGAGTAGCGGGATTATCAACAATGAGCAGTTCTTC. Its protein is CSAQRGSSGIINNEQFF.